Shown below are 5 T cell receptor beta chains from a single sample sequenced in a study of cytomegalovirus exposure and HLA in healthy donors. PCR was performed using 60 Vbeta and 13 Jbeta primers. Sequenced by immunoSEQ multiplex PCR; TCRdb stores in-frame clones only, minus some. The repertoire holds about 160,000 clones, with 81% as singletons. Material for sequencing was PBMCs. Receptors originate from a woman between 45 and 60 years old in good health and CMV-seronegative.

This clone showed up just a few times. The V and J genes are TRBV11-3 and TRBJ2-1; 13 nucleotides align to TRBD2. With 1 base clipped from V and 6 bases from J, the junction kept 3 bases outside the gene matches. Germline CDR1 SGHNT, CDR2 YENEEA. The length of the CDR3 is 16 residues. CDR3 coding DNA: TGTGCCAGCAGCTTAGCACTAGCGGGGGGGCGCAATGAGCAGTTCTTC. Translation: CASSLALAGGRNEQFF.

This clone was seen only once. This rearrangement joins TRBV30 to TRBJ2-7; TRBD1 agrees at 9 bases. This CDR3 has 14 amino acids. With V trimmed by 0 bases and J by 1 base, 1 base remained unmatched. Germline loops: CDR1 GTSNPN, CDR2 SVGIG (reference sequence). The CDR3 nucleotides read TGTGCCTGGAGTGTTGGGACAGGGTCCTACGAGCAGTACTTC. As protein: CAWSVGTGSYEQYF. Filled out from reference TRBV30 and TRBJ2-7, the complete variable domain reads SQTIHQWPATLVQPVGSPLSLECTVEGTSNPNLYWYRQAAGRGLQLLFYSVGIGQISSEVPQNLSASRPQDRQFILSSKKLLLSDSGFYLCAWSVGTGSYEQYFGPGTRLTVT.

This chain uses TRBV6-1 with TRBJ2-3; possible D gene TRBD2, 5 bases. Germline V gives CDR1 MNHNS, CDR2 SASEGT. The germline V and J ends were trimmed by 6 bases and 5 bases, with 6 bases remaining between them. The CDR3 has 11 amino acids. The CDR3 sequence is CASRLGDTQYF. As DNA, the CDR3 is TGTGCCAGCAGACTAGGAGATACGCAGTATTTT.

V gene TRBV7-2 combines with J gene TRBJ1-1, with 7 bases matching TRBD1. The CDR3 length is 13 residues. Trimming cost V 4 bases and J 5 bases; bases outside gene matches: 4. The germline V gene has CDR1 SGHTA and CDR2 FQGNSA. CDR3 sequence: CASSSVRGTEAFF. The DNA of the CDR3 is TGTGCCAGCAGCTCCGTCAGGGGGACTGAAGCTTTCTTT.

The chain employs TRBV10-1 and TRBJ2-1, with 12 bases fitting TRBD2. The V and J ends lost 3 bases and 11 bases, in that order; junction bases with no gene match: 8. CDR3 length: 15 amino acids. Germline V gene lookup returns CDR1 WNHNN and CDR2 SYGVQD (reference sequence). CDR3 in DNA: TGCGCCAGCAGTGATCCGACTAGCGGGAGTTATCAGCAGTTCTTC. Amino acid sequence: CASSDPTSGSYQQFF.